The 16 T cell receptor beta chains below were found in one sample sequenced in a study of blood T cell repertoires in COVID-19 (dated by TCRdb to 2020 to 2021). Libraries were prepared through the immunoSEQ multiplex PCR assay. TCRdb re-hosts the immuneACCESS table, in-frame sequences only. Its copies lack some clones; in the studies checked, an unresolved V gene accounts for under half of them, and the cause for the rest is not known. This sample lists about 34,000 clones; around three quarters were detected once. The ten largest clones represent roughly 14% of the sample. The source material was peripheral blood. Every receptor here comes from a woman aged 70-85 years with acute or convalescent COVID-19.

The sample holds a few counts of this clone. The chain's CDR3 is CASSLPTSGSEQYF. In nucleotides, the CDR3 is TGTGCCAGCAGCTTACCGACTAGCGGGAGCGAGCAGTACTTC. This rearrangement joins TRBV7-2 to TRBJ2-7; 12 bases line up with TRBD2. Trimming cost V 2 bases and J 6 bases; bases outside gene matches: 2. This CDR3 has 14 amino acids. Germline V gene sequence: CDR1 SGHTA, CDR2 FQGNSA.

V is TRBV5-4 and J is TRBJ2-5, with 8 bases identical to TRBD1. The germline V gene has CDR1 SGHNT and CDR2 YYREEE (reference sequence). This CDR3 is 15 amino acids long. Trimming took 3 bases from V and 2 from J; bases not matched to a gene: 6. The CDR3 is CASSSPTGAQETQYF. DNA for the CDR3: TGTGCCAGCAGCTCGCCGACAGGGGCACAAGAGACCCAGTACTTC.

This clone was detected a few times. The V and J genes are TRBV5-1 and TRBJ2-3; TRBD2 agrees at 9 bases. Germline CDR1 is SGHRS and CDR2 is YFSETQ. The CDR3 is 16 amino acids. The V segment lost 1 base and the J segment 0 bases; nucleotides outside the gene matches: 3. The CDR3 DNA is TGCGCCAGCAGCTTGCCGACTAGCGGCAGCACAGATACGCAGTATTTT. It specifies CASSLPTSGSTDTQYF.

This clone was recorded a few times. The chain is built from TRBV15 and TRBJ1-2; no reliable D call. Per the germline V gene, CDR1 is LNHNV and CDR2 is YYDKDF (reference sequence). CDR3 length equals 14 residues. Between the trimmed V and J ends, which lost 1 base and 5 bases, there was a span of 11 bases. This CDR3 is CATSRVGGSYGYTF. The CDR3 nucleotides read TGTGCCACCAGCAGAGTGGGAGGTTCTTATGGCTACACCTTC.

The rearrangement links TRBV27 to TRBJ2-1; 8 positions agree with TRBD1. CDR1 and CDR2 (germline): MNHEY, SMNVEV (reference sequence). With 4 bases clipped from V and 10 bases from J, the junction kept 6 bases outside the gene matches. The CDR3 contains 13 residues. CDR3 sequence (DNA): TGTGCCAGCAGTTCGGACAGGGTTTGGGAGCAGTTCTTC. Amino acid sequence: CASSSDRVWEQFF.

CDR3 amino acids: CASSPLLAGASGGHEQFF. CDR3 sequence (DNA): TGTGCCAGCAGCCCGCTTCTGGCGGGAGCCTCGGGGGGCCATGAGCAGTTCTTC. The chain is built from TRBV3-1 (or the pseudogene TRBV3-2) and TRBJ2-1, with a possible D match to TRBD2 (7 bases). This CDR3 is built from 18 residues. With 4 bases removed from V and 8 bases from J, the gap between germline ends came to 27 bases. Germline V gene lookup returns CDR1 LGHDT and CDR2 YNNKEL (reference sequence).

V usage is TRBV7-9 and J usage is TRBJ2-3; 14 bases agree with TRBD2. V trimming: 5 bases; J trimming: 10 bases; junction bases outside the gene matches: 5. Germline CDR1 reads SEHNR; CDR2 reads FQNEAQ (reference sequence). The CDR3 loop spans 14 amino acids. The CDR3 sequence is CASSPGLAGAAQYF. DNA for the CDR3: TGTGCCAGCAGCCCGGGACTAGCGGGGGCTGCGCAGTATTTT. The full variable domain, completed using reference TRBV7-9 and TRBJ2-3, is DTGVSQNPRHKITKRGQNVTFRCDPISEHNRLYWYRQTLGQGPEFLTYFQNEAQLEKSRLLSDRFSAERPKGSFSTLEIQRTEQGDSAMYLCASSPGLAGAAQYFGPGTRLTVL.

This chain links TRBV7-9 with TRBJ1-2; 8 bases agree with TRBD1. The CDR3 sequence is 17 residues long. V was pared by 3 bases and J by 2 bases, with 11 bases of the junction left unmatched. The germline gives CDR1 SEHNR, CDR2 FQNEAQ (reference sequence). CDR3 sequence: CASSLVGQVEGNYGYTF. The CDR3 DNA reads TGTGCCAGCAGCTTGGTGGGACAGGTTGAGGGCAACTATGGCTACACCTTC. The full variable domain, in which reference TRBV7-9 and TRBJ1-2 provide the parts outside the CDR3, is DTGVSQNPRHKITKRGQNVTFRCDPISEHNRLYWYRQTLGQGPEFLTYFQNEAQLEKSRLLSDRFSAERPKGSFSTLEIQRTEQGDSAMYLCASSLVGQVEGNYGYTFGSGTRLTVV.

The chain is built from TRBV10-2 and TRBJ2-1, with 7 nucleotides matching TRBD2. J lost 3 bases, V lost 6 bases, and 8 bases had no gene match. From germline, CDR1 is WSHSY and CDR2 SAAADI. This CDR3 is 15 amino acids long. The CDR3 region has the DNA TGCGCCAGCAGGGGGGGAGGCGGGAGCTACAATGAGCAGTTCTTC. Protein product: CASRGGGGSYNEQFF.

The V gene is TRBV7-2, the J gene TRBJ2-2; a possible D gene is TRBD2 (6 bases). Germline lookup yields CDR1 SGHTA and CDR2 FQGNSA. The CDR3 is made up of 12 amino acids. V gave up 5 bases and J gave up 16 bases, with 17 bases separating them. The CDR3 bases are TGTGCCAGCAGCACCCGGGGGACGGGTCCGTTTTTT. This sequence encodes CASSTRGTGPFF.

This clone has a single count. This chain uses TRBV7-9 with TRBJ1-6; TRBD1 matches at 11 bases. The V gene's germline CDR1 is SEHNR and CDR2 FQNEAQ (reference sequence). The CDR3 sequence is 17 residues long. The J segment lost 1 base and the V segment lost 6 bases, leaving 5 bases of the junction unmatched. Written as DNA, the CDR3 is TGTGCCAGCAGGCGGGACAGGGGGGCGTCCTATAATTCACCCCTCCACTTT. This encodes CASRRDRGASYNSPLHF.

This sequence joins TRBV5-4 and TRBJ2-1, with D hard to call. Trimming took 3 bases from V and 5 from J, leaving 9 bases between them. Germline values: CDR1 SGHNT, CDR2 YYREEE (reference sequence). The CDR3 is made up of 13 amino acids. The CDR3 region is CASSSRSNNEQFF. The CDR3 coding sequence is TGTGCCAGCAGCTCAAGGAGTAACAATGAGCAGTTCTTC.

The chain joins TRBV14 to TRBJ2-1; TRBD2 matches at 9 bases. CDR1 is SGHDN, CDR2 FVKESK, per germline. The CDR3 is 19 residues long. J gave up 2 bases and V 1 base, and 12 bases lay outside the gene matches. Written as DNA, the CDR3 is TGTGCCAGCAGCCAAGGTGGGGGAGGTCTAGCGGGGCCCTACAATGAGCAGTTCTTC. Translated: CASSQGGGGLAGPYNEQFF.

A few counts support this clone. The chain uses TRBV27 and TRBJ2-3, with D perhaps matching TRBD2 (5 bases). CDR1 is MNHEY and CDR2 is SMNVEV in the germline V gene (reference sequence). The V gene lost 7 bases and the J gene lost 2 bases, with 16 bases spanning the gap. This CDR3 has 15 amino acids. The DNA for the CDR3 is TGTGCCAGCACGAGAGGAGGACGGCACACAGATACGCAGTATTTT. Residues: CASTRGGRHTDTQYF.

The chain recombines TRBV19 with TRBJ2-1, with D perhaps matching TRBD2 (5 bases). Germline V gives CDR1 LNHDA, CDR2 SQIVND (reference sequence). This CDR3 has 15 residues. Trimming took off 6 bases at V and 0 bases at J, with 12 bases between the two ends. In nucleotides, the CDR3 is TGTGCCAGTAGCCACTCGGCGGGCTCCTACAATGAGCAGTTCTTC. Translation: CASSHSAGSYNEQFF.

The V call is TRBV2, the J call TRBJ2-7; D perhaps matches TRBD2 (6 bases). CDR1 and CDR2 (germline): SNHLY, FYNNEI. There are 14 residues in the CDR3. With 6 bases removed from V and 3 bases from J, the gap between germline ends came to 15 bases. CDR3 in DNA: TGTGCCAGCAGGGGGGAAGCGGGTCGCTACGAGCAGTACTTC. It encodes CASRGEAGRYEQYF.